This T cell receptor (beta chain) comes out of a study of identical twins. Germline V gene lookup returns CDR1 SGHTA and CDR2 FQGNSA. This CDR3 spans 16 amino acids. The ends were cut back, 1 base at V and 0 bases at J, with 10 bases in the middle. TCRdb analysed the 5' RACE reads with MiXCR anew, one entry per CDR3 protein. The sample has around 340,000 distinct CDR3 sequences; 9% to 15% are singletons. Ten or more counts support this clonotype. The data were also submitted as part of a second study, on yellow fever vaccine responses in identical twins.

Sequenced sample: CD8+ T cells sorted from blood. This chain joins TRBV7-2 and TRBJ2-1; the D gene is possibly TRBD2 (5 bases). The sequence derives from a woman between 18 and 29 years old in good health. The chain's CDR3 is CASSLGSGSSYNEQFF. DNA for the CDR3: TGTGCCAGCAGCTTAGGGAGCGGAAGCTCCTACAATGAGCAGTTCTTC.